Described below is a single T cell receptor (beta chain) sequence and its context. Its antigen remains unidentified. This sample was taken from a study of T cell responses to AZD1222 COVID-19 vaccine. Using immunoSEQ multiplex PCR, the repertoire was profiled, and TCRdb retains in-frame clones only, with some absent. The repertoire has around 150,000 clones, 85% to 95% of them found once; the top ten carry approximately 1.4%. There are 17 residues in the CDR3. V lost 6 bases to trimming and J lost 4 bases, with 25 bases between them. Germline loops: CDR1 MDHEN, CDR2 SYDVKM. Study-level points and caveats: Baseline serostatus was positive in only 5 to 7 AZD1222 recipients. The repertoires were collected only after the peak T cell response. Reportedly, nearly half of unique spike TCRs recognized epitopes outside B.1.351/B.1.1.7 mutations.

This clonotype was obtained from an adult in good health. V is TRBV28 and J is TRBJ2-7, with D possibly being TRBD2 (5 bases). The sample consisted of peripheral blood, taken on day 0 of AZD1222 vaccination. The DNA for the CDR3 is TGTGCCAGCAGAACCCCCTCCGACCTAGCAGGAAGTTACGAGCAGTACTTC. The encoded protein is CASRTPSDLAGSYEQYF.